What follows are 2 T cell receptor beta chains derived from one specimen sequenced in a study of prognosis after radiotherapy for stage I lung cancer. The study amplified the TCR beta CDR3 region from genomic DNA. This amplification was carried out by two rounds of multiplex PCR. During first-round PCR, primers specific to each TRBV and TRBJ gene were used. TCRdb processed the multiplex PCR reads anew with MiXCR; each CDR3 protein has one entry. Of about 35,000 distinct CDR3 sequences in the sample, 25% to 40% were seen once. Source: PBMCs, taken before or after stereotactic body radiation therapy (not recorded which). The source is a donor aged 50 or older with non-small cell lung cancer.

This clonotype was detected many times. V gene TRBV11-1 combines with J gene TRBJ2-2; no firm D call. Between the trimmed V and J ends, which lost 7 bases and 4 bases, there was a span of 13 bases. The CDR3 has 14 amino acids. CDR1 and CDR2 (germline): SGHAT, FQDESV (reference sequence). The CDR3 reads CASTSGSPTGELFF. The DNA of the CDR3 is TGTGCCAGCACCTCCGGGTCACCCACCGGGGAGCTGTTTTTT. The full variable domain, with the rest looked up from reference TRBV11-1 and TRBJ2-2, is EAEVAQSPRYKITEKSQAVAFWCDPISGHATLYWYRQILGQGPELLVQFQDESVVDDSQLPKDRFSAERLKGVDSTLKIQPAELGDSAMYLCASTSGSPTGELFFGEGSRLTVL.

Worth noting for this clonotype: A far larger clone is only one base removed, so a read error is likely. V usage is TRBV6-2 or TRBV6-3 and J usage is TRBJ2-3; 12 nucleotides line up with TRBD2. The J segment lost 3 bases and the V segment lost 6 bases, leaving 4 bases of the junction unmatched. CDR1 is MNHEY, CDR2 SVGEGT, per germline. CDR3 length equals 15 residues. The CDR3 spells CASSRLAGVTDTQYF. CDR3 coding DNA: TGTGCCAGCAGCCGACTAGCGGGGGTGACAGATACGCAGTATTTT.